These T cell receptor beta chains were read from a single sample in a study of identifying expanded T cells in peripheral blood. Generated by immunoSEQ multiplex PCR, the TCRdb table keeps only in-frame clones and is missing some. The sample consists of around 95,000 clones, approximately 89% of them appearing once. Sample: blood. These receptors all stem from a person aged 18 to 75 in good health. The CDR3 runs from the conserved cysteine through the conserved F or W. The D gene is left open where the match is weak. Clone size, where shown, is once, few, many, or a class for clones that have expanded.

J gene	clone size	D gene	V gene	CDR3 protein	CDR3 DNA
TRBJ2-1	-	TRBD1	TRBV7-6	CASSLSVGTVYNEQFF	TGTGCCAGCAGTTTGAGCGTAGGGACAGTTTACAATGAGCAGTTCTTC
TRBJ2-2	-	TRBD1	TRBV6-5	CASRAGTGVVELFF	TGTGCCAGCAGAGCCGGGACAGGGGTTGTGGAGCTGTTTTTT
TRBJ1-2	-	-	TRBV6-5	CASSGVDGYTF	TGTGCCAGCAGTGGGGTGGATGGCTACACCTTC
TRBJ2-3	once	-	TRBV4-3	CASSQEGRGTTDTQYF	TGCGCCAGCAGCCAAGAAGGCCGGGGGACCACAGATACGCAGTATTTT
TRBJ2-7	-	-	TRBV5-4	CASSLESRAAYEQYF	TGTGCCAGCAGCTTGGAGTCTCGAGCGGCCTACGAGCAGTACTTC
TRBJ1-2	-	-	TRBV9	CASSVDSFGGSNYGYTF	TGTGCCAGCAGCGTAGACTCCTTCGGGGGCTCTAACTATGGCTACACCTTC
TRBJ1-1	-	-	TRBV5-1	CASSDQGLNTEAFF	TGCGCCAGCAGCGATCAGGGACTGAACACTGAAGCTTTCTTT
TRBJ1-1	-	-	TRBV5-1	CASSLGGTGVNTEAFF	TGCGCCAGCAGCTTGGGAGGGACGGGGGTGAACACTGAAGCTTTCTTT
TRBJ2-5	-	TRBD2	TRBV5-4	CASSLKGSGPQETQYF	TGTGCCAGCAGCTTAAAGGGTAGCGGGCCTCAAGAGACCCAGTACTTC
TRBJ1-2	-	TRBD1	TRBV30	CAWSPGTGGDGYTF	TGTGCCTGGAGTCCCGGGACAGGGGGAGATGGCTACACCTTC
TRBJ1-1	-	-	TRBV5-5	CASSFQGENTEAFF	TGTGCCAGCAGCTTTCAGGGTGAGAACACTGAAGCTTTCTTT
TRBJ2-2	-	TRBD2	TRBV7-6	CASTSGAGGPQELFF	TGTGCCAGCACGTCCGGAGCGGGGGGGCCGCAGGAGCTGTTTTTT
TRBJ2-2	-	TRBD1	TRBV5-5	CASSLAGGGAGELFF	TGTGCCAGCAGCTTGGCAGGGGGTGGCGCCGGGGAGCTGTTTTTT
TRBJ2-5	once	-	TRBV10-3	CAITRGGGSETQYF	TGTGCCATCACCCGAGGGGGGGGATCAGAGACCCAGTACTTC
TRBJ2-3	once	-	TRBV10-1	CASSRSTDTQYF	TGCGCCAGCAGTAGAAGCACAGATACGCAGTATTTT
TRBJ1-1	-	-	TRBV4-1	CASSQDGLTNTEAFF	TGCGCCAGCAGCCAAGACGGACTCACGAACACTGAAGCTTTCTTT
TRBJ1-3	once	-	TRBV5-1	CASSSGTGNTIYF	TGCGCCAGCAGCTCAGGGACAGGAAACACCATATATTTT
TRBJ2-3	-	-	TRBV5-5	CASSSLAEDTQYF	TGTGCCAGCAGCAGCTTAGCGGAAGATACGCAGTATTTT
TRBJ1-1	once	TRBD1	TRBV9	CASSVEGANTEAFF	TGTGCCAGCAGCGTGGAGGGGGCGAACACTGAAGCTTTCTTT
TRBJ2-3	-	TRBD2	TRBV19	CASSTPRLAGVSDTQYF	TGTGCCAGTAGTACCCCTCGACTAGCGGGAGTGAGTGATACGCAGTATTTT